This TCR beta chain was retrieved from a study of cytotoxic CD8 clonotypes in ibrutinib-treated CLL. Across the study: Partial response was seen in about 25 patients and complete response in 2; after median around 5.5 years, about 15 stayed remitted, approximately twelve progressed. Study-level points and caveats: Clonality grew at ibrutinib response; at progression, it decreased back toward baseline.

Profiled with immunoSEQ multiplex PCR; TCRdb holds only in-frame clones, not every one. The sample holds over 200,000 clones, 79% seen once. In regard to this clone: The antigen is not known.

Genomic DNA for TCR beta libraries, approximately 2 micrograms, came from cryopreserved PBMCs. The specimen comprised PBMCs, sampled after 12 months of ibrutinib treatment. The TCR originated in a human donor with chronic lymphocytic leukemia.

The CDR3 bases are TGTGCCAGCAGTTTAACAGGGCTCGCGGACGAGCAGTACTTC. Protein: CASSLTGLADEQYF. The chain combines TRBV27 with TRBJ2-7; TRBD1 is a possible D gene (6 bases). Germline CDR1 is MNHEY and CDR2 is SMNVEV (reference sequence). The CDR3 has 14 amino acids. With 2 bases removed from V and 5 bases from J, the gap between germline ends came to 13 bases.